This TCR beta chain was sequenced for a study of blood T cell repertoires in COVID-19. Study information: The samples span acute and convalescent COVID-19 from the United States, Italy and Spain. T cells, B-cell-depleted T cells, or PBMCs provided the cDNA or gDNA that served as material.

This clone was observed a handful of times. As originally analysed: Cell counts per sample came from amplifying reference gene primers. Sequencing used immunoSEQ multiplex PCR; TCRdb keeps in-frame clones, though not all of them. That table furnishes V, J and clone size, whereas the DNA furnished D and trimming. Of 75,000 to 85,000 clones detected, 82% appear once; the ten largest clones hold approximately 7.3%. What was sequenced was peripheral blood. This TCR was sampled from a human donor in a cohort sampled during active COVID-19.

The CDR3 loop is CASSPVLLGQMNTEAFF. The DNA of the CDR3 is TGTGCCAGCTCACCAGTCCTCCTTGGACAGATGAACACTGAAGCTTTCTTT. The chain employs TRBV18 and TRBJ1-1, with D perhaps matching TRBD1 (6 bases). The CDR3 consists of 17 residues. Germline CDR1 and CDR2: KGHSH and LQKENI. Deletions cut 2 bases from V and 0 bases from J, with 16 bases between.